These 6 T cell receptor beta chains were all obtained from the same sample, sequenced in a study of T cell responses to AZD1222 COVID-19 vaccine. Produced via immunoSEQ multiplex PCR; TCRdb's table is partial and in-frame only. In the table there are 110,000 to 150,000 clones, over 90% of which are singletons. Sequenced here: peripheral blood, sampled on day 0 of AZD1222 vaccination. The source of these receptors is an adult in good health.

The J gene is TRBJ2-7, the V gene TRBV5-1; possible D gene TRBD2, 5 bases. V lost 0 bases and J lost 1, with 17 bases in between. The CDR3 loop spans 17 amino acids. CDR1 is SGHRS, CDR2 YFSETQ, per germline. CDR3: CASSLAWGEGRSYEQYF. CDR3 DNA sequence: TGCGCCAGCAGCTTGGCCTGGGGAGAGGGCCGGTCCTACGAGCAGTACTTC.

This rearrangement joins TRBV5-4 to TRBJ1-6; D is possibly TRBD1 (5 bases). V lost 0 bases to trimming and J lost 7 bases, with 11 bases between them. The CDR3 has 15 amino acids. Looked up from germline, CDR1 is SGHNT and CDR2 is YYREEE (reference sequence). In DNA form, the CDR3 reads TGTGCCAGCAGCTTGGTCGGGGGGGGGAATTCACCCCTCCACTTT. Its protein product is CASSLVGGGNSPLHF.

V usage is TRBV29-1 and J usage is TRBJ2-3, with TRBD1 identical over 10 bases. The germline CDR1 and CDR2 sequences are SQVTM and ANQGSEA. Trimming cost V 6 bases and J 4 bases; bases outside gene matches: 7. The CDR3 totals 14 residues. In DNA, the CDR3 is TGCAGCGTCTCGGGACAGGGGTTTGCAGATACGCAGTATTTT. It codes for CSVSGQGFADTQYF.

The genes are TRBV19 and TRBJ2-1; 7 nucleotides match TRBD1. This CDR3 has 15 amino acids. Germline V gene sequence: CDR1 LNHDA, CDR2 SQIVND (reference sequence). Losses at the gene ends were 6 bases for V and 8 bases for J; bases not matched to a gene: 13. The CDR3 bases are TGTGCCAGTAGACTCAGACAGGGTGGGCGGTATGAGCAGTTCTTC. Its translation: CASRLRQGGRYEQFF. The full variable domain, with the rest looked up from reference TRBV19 and TRBJ2-1, is DGGITQSPKYLFRKEGQNVTLSCEQNLNHDAMYWYRQDPGQGLRLIYYSQIVNDFQKGDIAEGYSVSREKKESFPLTVTSAQKNPTAFYLCASRLRQGGRYEQFFGPGTRLTVL.

The chain recombines TRBV27 with TRBJ2-1, with D perhaps given as TRBD1 or TRBD2 (5 bases each). Germline CDR1 reads MNHEY; CDR2 reads SMNVEV (reference sequence). This CDR3 region has 15 residues. Trimming left V 5 bases short and J 2 bases short, with 13 bases between. This CDR3 is CASSVGTQAYNEQFF. The CDR3 bases are TGTGCCAGCAGTGTCGGGACCCAAGCCTACAATGAGCAGTTCTTC.

The V call is TRBV6-5, the J call TRBJ2-7, with TRBD2 identical over 7 bases. Germline CDR1 reads MNHEY; CDR2 reads SVGAGI. CDR3 length: 15 amino acids. The V gene end was trimmed by 2 bases and the J gene end by 2 bases; junction bases not matched to a gene: 6. The CDR3 nucleotides read TGTGCCAGCAGTTACACCCTGGGGGGGACCTACGAGCAGTACTTC. Its translation is CASSYTLGGTYEQYF.